What follows are 20 T cell receptor beta chains derived from one specimen sequenced in a study of T cell responses to AZD1222 COVID-19 vaccine. Data came from immunoSEQ multiplex PCR; TCRdb stores just in-frame clones and leaves some out. The sample lists around 150,000 clones; around 90% were seen once. The sequencing used peripheral blood, collected on day 0 of AZD1222 vaccination. The receptors stem from an adult in good health.

The rearrangement uses TRBV2 and TRBJ2-1; weak D call: TRBD2 (6 bases). V lost 5 bases to trimming and J lost 6 bases, with 14 bases between them. This CDR3 region has 14 residues. Germline CDR1 reads SNHLY; CDR2 reads FYNNEI. The CDR3 protein is CASSPLNSGNEQFF. The CDR3 DNA follows: TGTGCCAGCAGTCCTCTTAATAGCGGCAATGAGCAGTTCTTC.

V is TRBV5-5 and J is TRBJ1-1; 11 bases fit TRBD1. There are 15 residues in the CDR3. Germline lookup yields CDR1 SGHKS and CDR2 YYEKEE (reference sequence). Trimming cost V 0 bases and J 5 bases; bases outside gene matches: 3. The CDR3 is CASSLGTGGKTEAFF. The CDR3 DNA reads TGTGCCAGCAGCTTGGGGACAGGGGGCAAGACTGAAGCTTTCTTT.

The chain joins TRBV29-1 to TRBJ1-1, with D tentatively TRBD1 (5 bases). The V end was cut by 4 bases, the J end by 1 base, with 10 bases between. The CDR3 contains 13 residues. The germline V gene encodes CDR1 SQVTM and CDR2 ANQGSEA. Here the CDR3 reads CSVGQFRNTEAFF. The CDR3 DNA reads as TGCAGCGTTGGACAGTTTAGGAACACTGAAGCTTTCTTT.

The chain uses TRBV6-4 and TRBJ2-7; 9 bases are a match to TRBD1. J was trimmed by 7 bases and V by 8 bases; bases with no gene match: 9. Germline V gene sequence: CDR1 MRHNA, CDR2 SNTAGT. CDR3 length: 13 amino acids. CDR3 DNA sequence: TGTGCCAGCCGACTACAGGGGGCGCGGGAGCAGTACTTC. Amino acids: CASRLQGAREQYF.

V is TRBV28 and J is TRBJ2-3; TRBD2 matches 10 bases. V lost 5 bases and J lost 6; bases outside the gene matches: 5. Germline V gene data show CDR1 as MDHEN and CDR2 as SYDVKM. The CDR3 sequence is 14 residues long. CDR3 loop: CASSTRTSGDTQYF. DNA for the CDR3: TGTGCCAGCAGTACGCGGACTAGCGGTGATACGCAGTATTTT.

The chain combines TRBV15 with TRBJ1-5; weak D call: TRBD1 (5 bases). Germline-derived CDR1 and CDR2 are LNHNV and YYDKDF (reference sequence). V was clipped by 1 base and J by 4 bases, with 11 bases between them. This CDR3 contains 15 residues. The CDR3 DNA reads TGTGCCACCAGCAGAGCTGGGGGAAAAAATCAGCCCCAGCATTTT. The encoded protein is CATSRAGGKNQPQHF.

The chain carries TRBV3-1 (or the pseudogene TRBV3-2) and TRBJ1-4; possibly TRBD1 for D (6 bases). CDR3 length equals 15 residues. CDR1 and CDR2 from the germline V gene are LGHDT and YNNKEL (reference sequence). Deletions cut 1 base from V and 8 bases from J, with 14 bases between. The DNA of the CDR3 is TGTGCCAGCAGCCAAGTGGAACAGGGAGACGAAAAACTGTTTTTT. It yields the protein CASSQVEQGDEKLFF.

The J gene is TRBJ2-1, the V gene TRBV2; 9 nucleotides agree with TRBD2. The CDR3 spans 16 residues. The ends lost 2 bases at V and 4 bases at J; junction bases unmatched: 6. Germline loops: CDR1 SNHLY, CDR2 FYNNEI. CDR3 sequence: CASSEWAGGTYNEQFF. CDR3 sequence (DNA): TGTGCCAGCAGTGAATGGGCGGGAGGGACATACAATGAGCAGTTCTTC. Based on the CDR3 plus reference TRBV2 and TRBJ2-1, the full variable domain is EPEVTQTPSHQVTQMGQEVILRCVPISNHLYFYWYRQILGQKVEFLVSFYNNEISEKSEIFDDQFSVERPDGSNFTLKIRSTKLEDSAMYFCASSEWAGGTYNEQFFGPGTRLTVL.

V and J are TRBV7-2 and TRBJ2-5, with unresolved D. This CDR3 comprises 15 residues. V lost 1 base, J lost 4 bases, and 13 bases lay in between. Germline loops: CDR1 SGHTA, CDR2 FQGNSA. CDR3 sequence: CASSLEVVSRETQYF. CDR3 nucleotides: TGTGCCAGCAGCTTAGAGGTGGTTAGCCGAGAGACCCAGTACTTC.

This chain uses TRBV7-9 with TRBJ2-3; 7 bases fit TRBD2. Germline loops: CDR1 SEHNR, CDR2 FQNEAQ (reference sequence). There are 16 residues in the CDR3. V dropped 6 bases and J dropped 1; count of bases not matched to a gene: 10. The CDR3 here is CASRPVAGVGTDTQYF. The DNA for the CDR3 is TGTGCCAGCAGGCCTGTTGCGGGAGTAGGCACAGATACGCAGTATTTT.

Concerning this clone: One end of the junction fails to match germline, which may point to a read error. The rearrangement links TRBV2 to TRBJ2-1; 8 bases fit TRBD1. CDR1 and CDR2 from the germline V gene are SNHLY and FYNNEI. CDR3 length: 15 amino acids. This chain's CDR3 is CASSLGQAEYSEQFF. The CDR3 coding sequence is TGTGCCAGCAGTCTGGGACAGGCGGAGTACAGTGAGCAGTTCTTC.

This chain connects TRBV3-1 (or the pseudogene TRBV3-2) to TRBJ2-1; possibly TRBD1 or TRBD2 for D (5 bases each). CDR1 LGHDT and CDR2 YNNKEL come from the germline V gene (reference sequence). V shed 5 bases and J shed 8 bases, with 19 bases lying between them. The CDR3 extends over 15 amino acids. The CDR3 nucleotides are TGTGCCAGCAGCTCGAGGGGTAAGCGTATCTATGAGCAGTTCTTC. It yields the protein CASSSRGKRIYEQFF.

The rearrangement links TRBV7-9 to TRBJ2-2; D is unclear. In germline, CDR1 is SEHNR, CDR2 FQNEAQ (reference sequence). V lost 2 bases and J 0 bases, leaving 4 bases between the germline ends. The CDR3 is made up of 14 amino acids. The CDR3 loop is CASSLNANTGELFF. The CDR3 coding sequence is TGTGCCAGCAGCTTAAACGCGAACACCGGGGAGCTGTTTTTT.

The chain uses TRBV14 and TRBJ1-3; D is ambiguous. The V gene lost 4 bases and the J gene lost 2 bases, with 15 bases spanning the gap. The CDR3 is 16 amino acids. Germline V lookup: CDR1 SGHDN, CDR2 FVKESK. The DNA of the CDR3 is TGTGCCAGCAGCCCCCTCCGGCGCTCCACTGGAAACACCATATATTTT. It codes for CASSPLRRSTGNTIYF.

The V and J genes are TRBV19 and TRBJ2-2, with D unclear. The germline gives CDR1 LNHDA, CDR2 SQIVND (reference sequence). Trimming shortened V by 3 bases and J by 3 bases, and 8 bases separated the two germline ends. This CDR3 contains 14 residues. CDR3 in amino acids: CASSIVTDTGELFF. In nucleotides, the CDR3 is TGTGCCAGTAGTATTGTTACGGACACCGGGGAGCTGTTTTTT.

The chain combines TRBV10-2 with TRBJ1-1; no definite D call. Per germline, CDR1 WSHSY and CDR2 SAAADI. V was clipped by 2 bases and J by 5 bases, with 12 bases between them. The CDR3 sequence is 14 residues long. For the CDR3, the DNA is TGCGCCAGCAGTGAGAGGACGAGCGGGACTGAAGCTTTCTTT. Its protein is CASSERTSGTEAFF.

The chain employs TRBV20-1 and TRBJ2-3, with D unresolved. There are 11 residues in the CDR3. The germline gives CDR1 DFQATT, CDR2 SNEGSKA (reference sequence). Trimming pared 1 base from V and 6 bases from J, leaving 5 bases between. CDR3 protein: CSARGRDTQYF. CDR3 coding DNA: TGCAGTGCTAGAGGACGGGATACGCAGTATTTT.

The V call is TRBV6-1, the J call TRBJ1-1; TRBD1 matches 9 bases. CDR1 MNHNS and CDR2 SASEGT come from the germline V gene. The junction had 8 bases not matched to a gene; V was cut back by 0 bases and J by 6 bases. The CDR3 is made up of 16 amino acids. CDR3 loop: CASSEAPQGAGSEAFF. The CDR3 nucleotides are TGTGCCAGCAGTGAAGCGCCACAGGGGGCTGGGTCTGAAGCTTTCTTT.

The V gene is TRBV20-1, the J gene TRBJ2-1; D is undetermined. This CDR3 is built from 11 residues. Trimming cost V 5 bases and J 4 bases, with 6 bases left between them. Germline-derived CDR1 and CDR2 are DFQATT and SNEGSKA (reference sequence). The CDR3: CSASRYNEQFF. The CDR3 nucleotides read TGCAGTGCTTCGAGGTACAATGAGCAGTTCTTC.

This clone was recorded only once. This chain joins TRBV27 and TRBJ2-7; TRBD1 aligns across 8 bases. This CDR3 region has 14 residues. Germline trimming cut 6 bases from V and 5 bases from J; bases unmatched to any gene: 9. CDR1 is MNHEY and CDR2 is SMNVEV in the germline V gene (reference sequence). The CDR3 loop is CASRITGGYHEQYF. The CDR3 nucleotides read TGTGCCAGCAGAATTACAGGGGGATACCACGAGCAGTACTTC.